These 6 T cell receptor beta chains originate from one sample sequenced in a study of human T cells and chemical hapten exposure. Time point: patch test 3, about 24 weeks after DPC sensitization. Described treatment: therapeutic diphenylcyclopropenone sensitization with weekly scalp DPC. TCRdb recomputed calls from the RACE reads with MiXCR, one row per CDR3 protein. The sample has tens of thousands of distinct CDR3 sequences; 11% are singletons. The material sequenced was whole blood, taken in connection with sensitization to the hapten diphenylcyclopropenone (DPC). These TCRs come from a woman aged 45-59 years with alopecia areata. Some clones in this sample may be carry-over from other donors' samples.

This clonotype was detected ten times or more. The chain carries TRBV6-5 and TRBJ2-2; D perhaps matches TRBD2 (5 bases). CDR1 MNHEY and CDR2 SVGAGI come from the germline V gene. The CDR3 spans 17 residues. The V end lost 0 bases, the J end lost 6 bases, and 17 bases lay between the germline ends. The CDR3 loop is CASSYSLGFGVAGELFF. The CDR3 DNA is TGTGCCAGCAGTTACTCGCTTGGATTCGGGGTCGCCGGGGAGCTGTTTTTT.

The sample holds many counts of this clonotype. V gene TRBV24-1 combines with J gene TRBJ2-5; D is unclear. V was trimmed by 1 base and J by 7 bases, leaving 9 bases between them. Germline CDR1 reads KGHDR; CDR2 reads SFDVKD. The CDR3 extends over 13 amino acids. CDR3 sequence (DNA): TGTGCCACCAGTGATTTCGGGTCGCTGACCCAGTACTTC. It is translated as CATSDFGSLTQYF.

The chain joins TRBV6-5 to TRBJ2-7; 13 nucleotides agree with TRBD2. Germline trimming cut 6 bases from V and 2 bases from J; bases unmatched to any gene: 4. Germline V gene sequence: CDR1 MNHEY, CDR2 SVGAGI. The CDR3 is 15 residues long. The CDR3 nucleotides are TGTGCCAGCAGACGGACTAGCGGGGGTGCCTACGAGCAGTACTTC. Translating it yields CASRRTSGGAYEQYF.

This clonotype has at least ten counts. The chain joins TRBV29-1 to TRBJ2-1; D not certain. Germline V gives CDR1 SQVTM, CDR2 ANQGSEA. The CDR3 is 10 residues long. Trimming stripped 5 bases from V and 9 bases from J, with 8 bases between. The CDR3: CSVFQLEQFF. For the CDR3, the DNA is TGCAGCGTTTTTCAGCTTGAGCAGTTCTTC.

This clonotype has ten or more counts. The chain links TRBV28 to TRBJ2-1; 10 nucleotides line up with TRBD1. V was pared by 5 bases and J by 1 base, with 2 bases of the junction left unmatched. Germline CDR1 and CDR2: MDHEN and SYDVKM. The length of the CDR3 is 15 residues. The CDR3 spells CASSVDRGSYNEQFF. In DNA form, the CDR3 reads TGTGCCAGCAGTGTGGACAGGGGGTCCTACAATGAGCAGTTCTTC.

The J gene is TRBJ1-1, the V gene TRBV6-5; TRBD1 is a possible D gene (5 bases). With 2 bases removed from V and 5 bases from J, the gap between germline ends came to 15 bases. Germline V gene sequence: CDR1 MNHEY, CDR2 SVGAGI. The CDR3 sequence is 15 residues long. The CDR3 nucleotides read TGTGCCAGCAGTTACAGTGGGGCAGGGCAAACTGAAGCTTTCTTT. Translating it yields CASSYSGAGQTEAFF.